This TCR beta chain was sequenced in a study of brain T cells in children with intractable seizures. Profiling relied on immunoSEQ multiplex PCR, and the TCRdb table lists in-frame clones only, not all of them. This repertoire shows about 340,000 clones, more than 85% found once; its top ten account for under 7%. The CDR3 contains 13 residues. Germline V gene lookup returns CDR1 MNHEY and CDR2 SMNVEV (reference sequence). V lost 2 bases and J 7 bases, leaving 9 bases between the germline ends. The time point is: blood from clinic visit 5 months post-surgery; TSC patient then seizure free. The TCR originated in a boy in the first two years of life with tuberous sclerosis and intractable seizures. The chain carries TRBV27 and TRBJ1-5; D uncertain. The sample here was peripheral blood, taken approximately 5 months after surgery. The CDR3: CASSLRGLQPQHF. The CDR3 DNA reads as TGTGCCAGCAGTTTACGAGGGCTGCAGCCCCAGCATTTT.